This T cell receptor beta chain is drawn from a study of OX40 agonist ivuxolimab in advanced cancers. At the level of the study: The diagnoses of dose-escalation patients were hepatocellular carcinoma, melanoma, renal cell or head and neck cancer.

The CDR3 length is 15 residues. V dropped 0 bases and J dropped 1 base, with 10 bases sitting between them. CDR1 and CDR2 (germline): SGDLS, YYNGEE. The data were produced by immunoSEQ multiplex PCR, yet TCRdb's version contains in-frame clones alone and is incomplete. The data hold 9,500 to 14,000 clones, with more than 80% observed a single time. The sample holds one count of this clone. The source was CD4+ or CD8+ T cells sorted from blood, collected in a trial of the OX40 agonist ivuxolimab. This TCR derives from an adult with an advanced solid tumor such as melanoma, head and neck, liver or kidney cancer. This chain connects TRBV9 to TRBJ1-2; no firm D call. The CDR3 loop reads CASSVGTGGNYGYTF. Written as DNA, the CDR3 is TGTGCCAGCAGCGTAGGTACCGGAGGTAACTATGGCTACACCTTC.